Detailed here is one TCR beta chain. Its antigen is unidentified. Germline CDR1 MNHEY, CDR2 SMNVEV (reference sequence). With 5 bases removed from V and 2 bases from J, the gap between germline ends came to 10 bases. The CDR3 loop spans 13 amino acids. Only CD45RO-negative cells positively selected for CCR7 counted as naive CD8 cells, so terminally differentiated effector memory CD45RA+ cells were excluded. This entry is derived from a study of shared clonotypes between healthy human individuals. The table came from immunoSEQ multiplex PCR; TCRdb's copy has only in-frame clones and leaves some out. This sample carries some 2 million clones, about 95% of them seen once, and the ten largest clones take 1% to 1.5%. General study points: Researchers sampled blood only, noting tissue repertoires likely differ.

The chain carries TRBV27 and TRBJ2-7, with TRBD1 as a possible D gene (5 bases). The sample comprised naive CD8+ T cells sorted from blood. This TCR was sampled from a man younger than 35 in good health. The CDR3: CASSIRQPYEQYF. CDR3 DNA: TGTGCCAGCAGTATTCGACAGCCCTACGAGCAGTACTTC.